These 28 T cell receptor beta chains came from one sample sequenced in a study of blood T cells in healthy people across ages. Next came a second PCR, run for about 7 to 11 cycles, which used a sample-barcoded 5' primer along with a J-beta primer mix. TCRdb fed the 5' RACE reads into MiXCR, producing one record per CDR3 protein. The repertoire holds around 1.1 million distinct CDR3 sequences, roughly two fifths seen once, with around 13% in the top ten. The material sequenced was blood. These receptors originate from a man younger than 35 in good health.

This clonotype was seen a handful of times. The rearrangement links TRBV12-3 or TRBV12-4 to TRBJ2-3; D is possibly TRBD1 or TRBD2 (5 bases each). This CDR3 region has 13 residues. Trimming removed 7 bases at V and 3 bases at J, with 11 bases between. The CDR3 DNA sequence: TGTGCCAGCACCGGGGCTTGGACAGATACGCAGTATTTT. It encodes CASTGAWTDTQYF.

This clonotype was counted once. This chain uses TRBV7-9 with TRBJ2-3; 7 bases fit TRBD1. Looked up from germline, CDR1 is SEHNR and CDR2 is FQNEAQ (reference sequence). The CDR3 length is 14 residues. CDR3 in amino acids: CVGTARADTDTQYF. DNA for the CDR3: TGTGTCGGGACAGCGAGGGCGGACACAGATACGCAGTATTTT.

This clonotype was recorded many times. The genes are TRBV12-3 or TRBV12-4 and TRBJ1-2, with D uncertain. The CDR3 consists of 11 residues. V gave up 4 bases and J gave up 4 bases, with 4 bases separating them. The CDR3 coding sequence is TGTGCCAGCAGTTCCGGCTATGGCTACACCTTC. Translated: CASSSGYGYTF.

This chain links TRBV20-1 with TRBJ2-7; 8 positions match TRBD1. In germline, CDR1 is DFQATT, CDR2 SNEGSKA (reference sequence). The length of the CDR3 is 12 residues. Losses at the gene ends were 5 bases for V and 2 bases for J; bases not matched to a gene: 2. The CDR3 sequence: CSAHRGTYEQYF. CDR3 DNA: TGCAGTGCTCACAGGGGGACCTACGAGCAGTACTTC.

This clonotype was seen only a few times. This chain joins TRBV2 and TRBJ2-2; perhaps TRBD2 as D (6 bases). Between the trimmed V and J ends, which lost 7 bases and 2 bases, there was a span of 11 bases. Germline CDR1 is SNHLY and CDR2 is FYNNEI. This CDR3 has 14 amino acids. The DNA of the CDR3 is TGTGCCAGCAATATGGGGGGAAACACCGGGGAGCTGTTTTTT. This gives the protein CASNMGGNTGELFF.

The table lists this clonotype with a few counts. The chain couples TRBV6-6 to TRBJ2-1; weak D call: TRBD1 (5 bases). This CDR3 region has 16 residues. Trimming left V 6 bases short and J 8 bases short, with 23 bases between. CDR1 MNHNY and CDR2 SVGAGI come from the germline V gene (reference sequence). In nucleotides, the CDR3 is TGTGCCAGCAGGAGTCCAGGGTCCGATGATTTAGATGAGCAGTTCTTC. It encodes CASRSPGSDDLDEQFF.

J is TRBJ1-2 and V is TRBV19; 8 bases fit TRBD1. The CDR3 length is 13 residues. Germline trimming cut 3 bases from V and 7 bases from J; bases unmatched to any gene: 4. Germline assignment: CDR1 LNHDA and CDR2 SQIVND (reference sequence). The CDR3 DNA is TGTGCCAGTAGTATGCCAGGGGGCAGTGGCTACACCTTC. Residues: CASSMPGGSGYTF.

This clonotype was detected only once. The J gene is TRBJ2-1, the V gene TRBV7-2; tentatively, D is TRBD1 (5 bases). CDR3 length: 12 residues. Germline V lookup: CDR1 SGHTA, CDR2 FQGNSA. The V end lost 8 bases, the J end lost 8 bases, and 13 bases lay between the germline ends. CDR3 sequence reads: CASQLVGDEQFF. In DNA form, the CDR3 reads TGTGCCAGCCAGCTTGTAGGGGATGAGCAGTTCTTC.

This clonotype was counted a single time. V gene TRBV27 combines with J gene TRBJ1-3; D perhaps matches TRBD1 (6 bases). The CDR3 runs to 15 residues. Germline V gene data show CDR1 as MNHEY and CDR2 as SMNVEV (reference sequence). V gave up 4 bases and J gave up 4 bases, with 14 bases separating them. CDR3 bases: TGTGCCAGCAGTTCGTCAGGGGTCCACGGAAACACCATATATTTT. This sequence encodes CASSSSGVHGNTIYF.

This clonotype has just a few counts. The genes are TRBV7-2 and TRBJ2-3, with 8 bases matching TRBD2. Trimming removed 1 base from V and 2 bases from J; junction bases left unmatched: 5. The CDR3 runs 16 residues. Germline V gives CDR1 SGHTA, CDR2 FQGNSA. In nucleotides, the CDR3 is TGTGCCAGCAGCTTAGGAGAGCGGGGGACCACAGATACGCAGTATTTT. This translates into CASSLGERGTTDTQYF. The full variable domain, in which reference TRBV7-2 and TRBJ2-3 provide the parts outside the CDR3, is GAGVSQSPSNKVTEKGKDVELRCDPISGHTALYWYRQSLGQGLEFLIYFQGNSAPDKSGLPSDRFSAERTGGSVSTLTIQRTQQEDSAVYLCASSLGERGTTDTQYFGPGTRLTVL.

This chain uses TRBV4-2 with TRBJ1-1; D ambiguous. CDR1 LGHNA and CDR2 YNFKEQ come from the germline V gene. Between the trimmed V and J ends, which lost 0 bases and 11 bases, there was a span of 10 bases. CDR3 length: 12 amino acids. The chain's CDR3 is CASSQDGQKAFF. CDR3 sequence (DNA): TGTGCCAGCAGCCAAGATGGTCAGAAGGCTTTCTTT.

The rearrangement joins TRBV6-2 or TRBV6-3 to TRBJ1-1, with D possibly matching TRBD1 (5 bases). The CDR3 spans 14 residues. V was shortened by 4 bases and J by 5 bases, with 14 bases between the two germline ends. Germline-derived CDR1 and CDR2 are MNHEY and SVGEGT. The CDR3 DNA reads as TGTGCCAGCAGTTCTACTACCGGGGGGACTGAAGCTTTCTTT. This gives the protein CASSSTTGGTEAFF.

J is TRBJ2-4 and V is TRBV6-1; D may be TRBD2 (5 bases). The closer fit of TRBJ2-7 to the DNA end suggests the J call may be wrong. Germline V gene sequence: CDR1 MNHNS, CDR2 SASEGT. The CDR3 has 13 amino acids. CDR3 residues: CASSERRGYEQYF. The CDR3 DNA reads TGTGCCAGCAGTGAACGACGGGGCTACGAGCAGTACTTC.

This clonotype was detected only a few times. The chain joins TRBV7-2 to TRBJ1-5; the D gene is possibly TRBD1 (5 bases). With 1 base removed from V and 4 bases from J, the gap between germline ends came to 14 bases. The CDR3 spans 16 residues. Germline CDR1 reads SGHTA; CDR2 reads FQGNSA. The CDR3 here is CASSLEHGGGNQPQHF. The CDR3 DNA follows: TGTGCCAGCAGCTTAGAGCATGGGGGTGGAAATCAGCCCCAGCATTTT.

The gene calls are TRBV6-1 and TRBJ2-7; D tentatively reads TRBD1 or TRBD2 (5 bases each). This CDR3 is built from 16 residues. V dropped 5 bases and J dropped 3 bases, with 20 bases sitting between them. Germline values: CDR1 MNHNS, CDR2 SASEGT. CDR3 DNA sequence: TGTGCCAGCAGTCCGGGGTTTGGGGCCTTTTACTACGAGCAGTACTTC. It yields the protein CASSPGFGAFYYEQYF.

This sequence joins TRBV20-1 and TRBJ2-2; D remains ambiguous. The CDR3 has 12 residues. V lost 4 bases to trimming and J lost 3 bases, with 6 bases between them. Germline assignment: CDR1 DFQATT and CDR2 SNEGSKA (reference sequence). CDR3 loop: CSANRHTGELFF. CDR3 DNA: TGCAGTGCTAACAGACACACCGGGGAGCTGTTTTTT.

This clonotype was counted only a few times. This chain connects TRBV6-5 to TRBJ1-1; D remains unclear. Germline V gives CDR1 MNHEY, CDR2 SVGAGI. The CDR3 loop spans 14 amino acids. The V gene lost 6 bases and the J gene lost 0 bases, with 11 bases spanning the gap. In DNA, the CDR3 is TGTGCCAGCAGCTCGACGCAGATGAACACTGAAGCTTTCTTT. Translating it yields CASSSTQMNTEAFF.

This clonotype was observed a few times. The V and J genes are TRBV29-1 and TRBJ2-1; D is unresolved. V lost 7 bases and J 0 bases, leaving 16 bases between the germline ends. This CDR3 is 15 amino acids long. Germline V gene lookup returns CDR1 SQVTM and CDR2 ANQGSEA. CDR3 coding DNA: TGCAGCGCACTTCCAAGGGCCGACTCCTACAATGAGCAGTTCTTC. Its translation: CSALPRADSYNEQFF.

The chain carries TRBV7-9 and TRBJ1-1, with 7 bases matching TRBD1. With 7 bases clipped from V and 0 bases from J, the junction kept 5 bases outside the gene matches. Germline loops: CDR1 SEHNR, CDR2 FQNEAQ (reference sequence). This CDR3 spans 14 amino acids. The CDR3 region is CASIQDRLNTEAFF. Written as DNA, the CDR3 is TGTGCCAGCATTCAGGACAGGTTGAACACTGAAGCTTTCTTT.

Only a few counts were recorded for this clonotype. The chain recombines TRBV5-1 with TRBJ2-1, with 9 bases matching TRBD2. V was clipped by 6 bases and J by 4 bases; unmatched bases: 23. The CDR3 sequence is 20 residues long. Germline loops: CDR1 SGHRS, CDR2 YFSETQ. The CDR3 region is CASTTRPLAGARRDYNEQFF. The CDR3 DNA follows: TGCGCCAGCACCACCCGCCCCTTAGCGGGGGCCAGAAGGGATTACAATGAGCAGTTCTTC. Looking up the rest from reference TRBV5-1 and TRBJ2-1 gives the full variable domain: KAGVTQTPRYLIKTRGQQVTLSCSPISGHRSVSWYQQTPGQGLQFLFEYFSETQRNKGNFPGRFSGRQFSNSRSEMNVSTLELGDSALYLCASTTRPLAGARRDYNEQFFGPGTRLTVL.

This sequence joins TRBV4-2 and TRBJ1-5, with 9 bases matching TRBD1. V trimming: 1 base; J trimming: 6 bases; junction bases outside the gene matches: 10. The CDR3 loop spans 17 amino acids. Germline V gene data show CDR1 as LGHNA and CDR2 as YNFKEQ. As DNA, the CDR3 is TGTGCCAGCAGCCAAGGGTTAGTCGGACAGGGGCGTCAGCCCCAGCATTTT. Translating gives CASSQGLVGQGRQPQHF.

This clonotype was observed once. The rearrangement links TRBV7-2 to TRBJ2-2, with D possibly TRBD1 on 5 matching bases. The CDR3 has 16 residues. In germline, CDR1 is SGHTA, CDR2 FQGNSA. The ends were cut back, 3 bases at V and 3 bases at J, with 14 bases in the middle. The CDR3 DNA is TGTGCCAGCAGCTTGGTCCCAGGGTACGACACCGGGGAGCTGTTTTTT. It specifies CASSLVPGYDTGELFF.

This clonotype was detected a few times. This chain uses TRBV2 with TRBJ1-4; 9 nucleotides agree with TRBD1. The CDR3 contains 14 residues. V gave up 6 bases and J gave up 5 bases; unmatched junction bases: 4. Germline values: CDR1 SNHLY, CDR2 FYNNEI. DNA of the CDR3: TGTGCCAGCAGGAGGACAGGGGACAATGAAAAACTGTTTTTT. Translated, it gives CASRRTGDNEKLFF.

CDR3 sequence: CATTDRGNSPLHF. The DNA of the CDR3 is TGTGCCACAACGGACAGGGGGAATTCACCCCTCCACTTT. V is TRBV10-3 and J is TRBJ1-6, with 10 nucleotides matching TRBD1. The junction had 4 bases not matched to a gene; V was cut back by 10 bases and J by 7 bases. CDR3 length: 13 residues. The germline gives CDR1 ENHRY, CDR2 SYGVKD.

V gene TRBV12-3 or TRBV12-4 combines with J gene TRBJ2-2; no clear D gene. The CDR3 runs to 12 residues. Between the trimmed V and J ends, which lost 8 bases and 4 bases, there was a span of 8 bases. CDR3 sequence: CASPGSTGELFF. The CDR3 DNA sequence: TGTGCCAGCCCGGGTAGCACCGGGGAGCTGTTTTTT.

The chain combines TRBV6-5 with TRBJ1-1; D gene uncertain. This CDR3 contains 14 residues. Germline CDR1 MNHEY, CDR2 SVGAGI. Between the trimmed V and J ends, which lost 4 bases and 3 bases, there was a span of 12 bases. For the CDR3, the DNA is TGTGCCAGCAGTTGGGAGGTGGGGTACACTGAAGCTTTCTTT. It yields the protein CASSWEVGYTEAFF.

This clonotype was observed once. J is TRBJ1-6 and V is TRBV7-2; TRBD1 might be the D (6 bases). The germline V gene encodes CDR1 SGHTA and CDR2 FQGNSA. Trimming removed 7 bases at V and 6 bases at J, with 19 bases between. The CDR3 loop spans 16 amino acids. The CDR3 nucleotides read TGTGCCAGCACCAAGACGGCAGGGGAGATTAATTCACCCCTCCACTTT. Translated: CASTKTAGEINSPLHF.

The table lists this clonotype with a few counts. This chain uses TRBV2 with TRBJ1-4; D not resolved. CDR3 length: 14 amino acids. Germline CDR1 is SNHLY and CDR2 is FYNNEI. The V and J ends lost 7 bases and 7 bases respectively, with 16 bases between them. The CDR3 DNA reads as TGTGCCAGCACCCTGGTGACGGCTAGTGAAAAACTGTTTTTT. Its translation is CASTLVTASEKLFF.